This T cell receptor beta chain emerged from a study of cytomegalovirus exposure and HLA in healthy donors. Findings of the study overall: It is likely that the observed cluster of highly shared sequence variants was a sequencing artifact. A later analysis revealed that TCR association rates differed between HLA loci, peaking at DRB1 and bottoming out at HLA-C.

For this clone: No antigen is known for it.

The trim removed 6 bases at V and 1 base at J, leaving 4 bases unmatched. The CDR3 has 13 residues. Per germline, CDR1 SGHRS and CDR2 YFSETQ. Amplification used 60 Vbeta primers and 13 Jbeta primers. Produced via immunoSEQ multiplex PCR; TCRdb's table is partial and in-frame only. This table lists roughly 74,000 clones. Sequencing was performed on PBMCs. The chain couples TRBV5-1 to TRBJ2-7; the match to TRBD1 covers 7 bases. The origin of this receptor is a female donor in good health and CMV-seropositive. CDR3 in amino acids: CASTLTGSYEQYF. The CDR3 DNA follows: TGCGCCAGCACCCTGACAGGGTCCTACGAGCAGTACTTC.